This TCR beta chain was retrieved from a study of shared clonotypes between healthy human individuals. Study overall: The donor pool was made up of a couple of women and three men aged 18 to 49. The study's findings and limits: For naive CD4 cells, roughly 4.8% of clonotypes were shared across a handful of donors.

Produced via immunoSEQ multiplex PCR; TCRdb's table is partial and in-frame only. The profile covers about 2.2 million clones, with just under 95% appearing a single time and around 1.8% taken by the ten largest. Only CD45RO-negative cells positively selected for CCR7 counted as naive CD8 cells, so terminally differentiated effector memory CD45RA+ cells were excluded. The CDR3 covers 13 residues. V was pared by 0 bases and J by 8 bases, with 7 bases between. The germline V gene encodes CDR1 SGHDN and CDR2 FVKESK. Details on this clone: Its target is unknown.

The V call is TRBV14, the J call TRBJ2-2; D not certain. The material sequenced was naive CD8+ T cells from PBMCs. The source is a man aged 18 to 29 in good health. Some clones in this sample may be carry-over from other donors' samples. The CDR3 nucleotides read TGTGCCAGCAGCCAAGATTACGGAGGGGAGCTGTTTTTT. Its translation: CASSQDYGGELFF.